The clone carrying this T cell receptor beta chain was seen at least ten times. The antigen remains unidentified. The data originate from a study of molecular identifiers for immune sequencing clone quantification. The study's findings and limits: Spiked Jurkat TCR RNA equal to one cell could reportedly be picked out among some 1 million naive cells. Clones exceeding 20 RNA copies carried over 98% of effector molecules but under 1% of naive-cell molecules. Because of identical TCR molecules sharing a barcode, sizes of highly expanded clones could be underestimated.

TCRdb itself ran the PCR reads through MiXCR, one entry per CDR3 protein. This table holds roughly 40,000 distinct CDR3 sequences, 24% found once. The CDR3 has 14 residues. Trimming pared 0 bases from V and 7 bases from J, leaving 13 bases between. Per germline, CDR1 SGHAT and CDR2 FQNNGV. The rearrangement joins TRBV11-2 to TRBJ2-7, with no clear D. This TCR came from a human donor in good health. Some libraries in this study had Jurkat cell RNA spiked in. The source material was naive CD8+ T cells from blood, with Jurkat cell RNA spiked in. The subset denotes: FACS-sorted CD8+CD4-CCR7+CD45RA+ naive T cells. This CDR3 is CASSLEVLTVEQYF. The CDR3 DNA is TGTGCCAGCAGCTTAGAGGTACTTACTGTGGAGCAGTACTTC. The full variable domain, with the rest looked up from reference TRBV11-2 and TRBJ2-7, is EAGVAQSPRYKIIEKRQSVAFWCNPISGHATLYWYQQILGQGPKLLIQFQNNGVVDDSQLPKDRFSAERLKGVDSTLKIQPAKLEDSAVYLCASSLEVLTVEQYFGPGTRLTVT.